The rows below give T cell receptor beta chains drawn from one sample of a study of blood T cell repertoires in COVID-19. Using immunoSEQ multiplex PCR, the repertoire was profiled, and TCRdb retains in-frame clones only, with some absent. The top ten hold 8% of the sample, which has 120,000 to 150,000 clones, 70% to 90% seen once. The sample taken for sequencing was peripheral blood. The receptors were sampled from a woman aged 55 to 70 with COVID-19, enrolled during active disease. Each CDR3 is given with its conserved first and last residue. A D gene is named only where the DNA matches it firmly. Rows give clone size only sometimes, using once, few, many, or a class for an expanded clone.

V	size	J	D	CDR3	DNA
TRBV11-3	NA	TRBJ2-3	NA	CASSLGWGDTGTDTQYF	TGTGCCAGCAGCTTAGGGTGGGGGGATACTGGCACAGATACGCAGTATTTT
TRBV5-8	few	TRBJ1-5	NA	CAARSFNSNQPQHF	TGTGCCGCTCGGTCGTTCAATAGCAATCAGCCCCAGCATTTT
TRBV6-5	NA	TRBJ2-7	NA	CASSRTGYEQYF	TGTGCCAGCAGCCGAACAGGATACGAGCAGTACTTC
TRBV5-1	NA	TRBJ1-2	TRBD1	CASSLDRAAGQGYTF	TGCGCCAGCAGCCTAGACAGGGCGGCAGGACAAGGCTACACCTTC
TRBV10-1	few	TRBJ1-5	TRBD1	CASTALTGDQPQHF	TGCGCCAGCACTGCACTAACAGGGGATCAGCCCCAGCATTTT
TRBV7-9	once	TRBJ2-1	NA	CASSSTQGGRQRGEQFF	TGTGCCAGCAGCTCGACCCAGGGGGGCAGGCAAAGGGGTGAGCAGTTCTTC
TRBV6-2/TRBV6-3	NA	TRBJ1-1	NA	CASSYGGEGTEAFF	TGTGCCAGCAGTTACGGGGGGGAAGGCACTGAAGCTTTCTTT
TRBV18	NA	TRBJ2-7	TRBD2	CASSGSGSSYEQYF	TGTGCCAGCTCAGGGAGCGGGAGCTCCTACGAGCAGTACTTC
TRBV4-1	NA	TRBJ1-5	NA	CASSRQENQPQHF	TGCGCCAGCAGCCGACAGGAAAATCAGCCCCAGCATTTT
TRBV7-9	NA	TRBJ2-1	TRBD2	CASSGTSGGLYNEQFF	TGTGCCAGCAGTGGGACTAGCGGGGGCCTCTACAATGAGCAGTTCTTC
TRBV5-1	NA	TRBJ2-1	TRBD2	CASNLLAGDYNEQFF	TGCGCCAGCAACCTACTAGCGGGGGACTACAATGAGCAGTTCTTC
TRBV12-5	NA	TRBJ1-2	TRBD1	CASGLGTGNYGYTF	TGTGCTAGTGGTTTGGGGACAGGGAACTATGGCTACACCTTC
TRBV11-3	NA	TRBJ2-2	TRBD2	CASSPGLAPRANTGELFF	TGTGCCAGCAGCCCGGGACTAGCGCCACGCGCGAACACCGGGGAGCTGTTTTTT
TRBV27	NA	TRBJ2-3	TRBD2	CASSSRGVSTDTQYF	TGTGCCAGCAGTTCGCGGGGGGTTAGCACAGATACGCAGTATTTT
TRBV19	NA	TRBJ2-7	NA	CASSRGDSYEQYF	TGTGCCAGCTCCAGGGGGGACAGCTACGAGCAGTACTTC
TRBV18	NA	TRBJ1-4	NA	CASSTQGSTNEKLFF	TGTGCCAGCTCAACCCAGGGATCGACTAATGAAAAACTGTTTTTT
TRBV7-3	NA	TRBJ1-1	NA	CASSLGRPEGTEAFF	TGTGCCAGCAGCTTAGGACGGCCAGAGGGAACTGAAGCTTTCTTT
TRBV18	NA	TRBJ1-4	TRBD1	CASSPAGQQLLFF	TGTGCCAGCTCACCGGCGGGACAGCAACTACTGTTTTTT
TRBV3-1/TRBV3-2	NA	TRBJ1-5	NA	CASSNLNTDQPQHF	TGTGCCAGCAGCAACTTAAATACGGATCAGCCCCAGCATTTT
TRBV5-1	NA	TRBJ1-2	NA	CASSPINKNTGHYGYTF	TGCGCCAGCAGCCCTATCAATAAAAATACAGGCCACTATGGCTACACCTTC
TRBV19	NA	TRBJ2-1	NA	CASSDSRLSEQFF	TGTGCCAGTAGTGACTCGCGGCTCAGTGAGCAGTTCTTC
TRBV6-5	NA	TRBJ2-1	TRBD1	CASSPGTGVIDEQFF	TGTGCCAGCAGTCCCGGGACAGGGGTTATCGATGAGCAGTTCTTC
TRBV2	NA	TRBJ1-2	TRBD1	CASRLQGEINYGYTF	TGTGCCAGCAGACTACAGGGGGAAATCAACTATGGCTACACCTTC
TRBV28	NA	TRBJ1-1	TRBD1	CASSPITGAINTEAFF	TGTGCCAGCAGCCCAATAACAGGGGCGATAAACACTGAAGCTTTCTTT
TRBV18	once	TRBJ1-4	NA	CASSYGTPGEKLFF	TGTGCCAGCTCTTACGGGACTCCCGGCGAAAAACTGTTTTTT
TRBV15	NA	TRBJ1-6	NA	CATSRLHPGNSPLHF	TGTGCCACCAGCAGACTCCACCCGGGTAATTCACCCCTCCACTTT
TRBV24-1	NA	TRBJ2-3	TRBD2	CATSDPGLAGGVADTQYF	TGTGCCACCAGTGATCCGGGACTAGCGGGGGGTGTCGCAGATACGCAGTATTTT
TRBV9	once	TRBJ1-1	TRBD1	CASSPRQGMNTEAFF	TGTGCCAGCAGCCCAAGACAGGGGATGAACACTGAAGCTTTCTTT
TRBV5-6	NA	TRBJ2-3	TRBD1	CASSFDRGADTQYF	TGTGCCAGCAGCTTTGACAGGGGGGCAGATACGCAGTATTTT
TRBV29-1	NA	TRBJ2-2	NA	CSGLGGGKHTGELFF	TGCAGCGGTCTTGGCGGGGGCAAACACACCGGGGAGCTGTTTTTT
TRBV11-3	NA	TRBJ2-3	TRBD1	CASSLGQGVDTQYF	TGTGCCAGCAGCTTAGGGCAGGGGGTAGATACGCAGTATTTT
TRBV29-1	NA	TRBJ1-2	NA	CSVGRQTDFYGYTF	TGCAGCGTCGGCAGACAGACAGACTTCTATGGCTACACCTTC
TRBV19	once	TRBJ2-6	NA	CASNREDSGANVLTF	TGTGCCAGTAATCGAGAAGACTCTGGGGCCAACGTCCTGACTTTC
TRBV2	NA	TRBJ2-7	NA	CASSERVYEQYF	TGTGCCAGCAGTGAGAGAGTCTACGAGCAGTACTTC
TRBV19	NA	TRBJ1-2	TRBD1	CASRPGQGFRYGYTF	TGTGCCAGTAGACCGGGACAGGGTTTTCGCTATGGCTACACCTTC
TRBV29-1	NA	TRBJ1-2	NA	CSAEQDFYGYTF	TGCAGCGCAGAACAGGATTTCTATGGCTACACCTTC
TRBV9	NA	TRBJ1-2	NA	CASSPTEFYGYTF	TGTGCCAGCAGCCCTACAGAGTTCTATGGCTACACCTTC
TRBV5-1	NA	TRBJ1-4	NA	CASSVTDTTNEKLFF	TGCGCCAGCAGCGTGACTGATACAACTAATGAAAAACTGTTTTTT
TRBV15	NA	TRBJ1-5	NA	CATSLGSLVDQPQHF	TGTGCCACCAGCTTAGGGAGTTTAGTGGATCAGCCCCAGCATTTT
TRBV5-4	few	TRBJ1-2	TRBD1	CASSLTGGYDYGYTF	TGTGCCAGCAGCTTGACAGGGGGTTATGACTATGGCTACACCTTC
TRBV10-3	NA	TRBJ2-1	TRBD2	CATRLAVGDEQFF	TGTGCCACCCGACTAGCGGTGGGCGATGAGCAGTTCTTC
TRBV11-2	NA	TRBJ2-7	TRBD2	CASSLVLAGATPREQYF	TGTGCCAGCAGCTTAGTACTAGCGGGGGCTACTCCACGTGAGCAGTACTTC
TRBV28	few	TRBJ1-2	TRBD1	CASRRTGATNYGYTF	TGTGCCAGCAGGAGGACAGGGGCGACTAACTATGGCTACACCTTC
TRBV3-1/TRBV3-2	NA	TRBJ1-6	NA	CASGGSYNSPLHF	TGTGCCTCCGGAGGAAGCTATAATTCACCCCTCCACTTT
TRBV28	NA	TRBJ1-5	NA	CASSRQGLDSNQPQHF	TGTGCCAGCAGTCGGCAGGGGTTGGATAGCAATCAGCCCCAGCATTTT
TRBV19	NA	TRBJ1-3	NA	CASKWALGNTIYF	TGTGCCAGTAAGTGGGCCCTTGGAAACACCATATATTTT
TRBV6-5	few	TRBJ2-7	TRBD2	CASSLAGGLHYEQYF	TGTGCCAGCAGTTTAGCGGGGGGCCTCCACTACGAGCAGTACTTC
TRBV7-3	NA	TRBJ2-3	NA	CASSSLPGSTDTQYF	TGTGCCAGCAGCTCCCTCCCCGGGAGCACAGATACGCAGTATTTT
TRBV10-3	once	TRBJ2-3	TRBD2	CAITPGLAGATDTQYF	TGTGCCATCACTCCCGGACTAGCGGGGGCCACAGATACGCAGTATTTT
TRBV4-3	NA	TRBJ2-3	TRBD2	CASSRPPGGSGGVNTQYF	TGCGCCAGCAGCCGCCCACCTGGGGGTAGCGGGGGAGTAAATACGCAGTATTTT
TRBV4-2	few	TRBJ2-7	TRBD1	CASSQDRLDKRQGTYEQYF	TGTGCCAGCAGCCAAGATCGACTGGATAAAAGACAGGGTACCTACGAGCAGTACTTC
TRBV18	NA	TRBJ2-7	TRBD2	CASSPLAGKSSYEQYF	TGTGCCAGCTCACCCTTAGCGGGGAAGAGCTCCTACGAGCAGTACTTC
TRBV6-2/TRBV6-3	NA	TRBJ2-7	TRBD1	CASSTGTGPYEQYF	TGTGCCAGCAGCACCGGGACAGGGCCCTACGAGCAGTACTTC
TRBV19	NA	TRBJ2-1	NA	CASSISILYNEQFF	TGTGCCAGTAGTATCTCTATCCTTTACAATGAGCAGTTCTTC
TRBV5-4	once	TRBJ1-2	NA	CASSDRRGQSTTINYGYTF	TGTGCCAGCAGCGACCGAAGAGGACAATCTACCACCATTAACTATGGCTACACCTTC